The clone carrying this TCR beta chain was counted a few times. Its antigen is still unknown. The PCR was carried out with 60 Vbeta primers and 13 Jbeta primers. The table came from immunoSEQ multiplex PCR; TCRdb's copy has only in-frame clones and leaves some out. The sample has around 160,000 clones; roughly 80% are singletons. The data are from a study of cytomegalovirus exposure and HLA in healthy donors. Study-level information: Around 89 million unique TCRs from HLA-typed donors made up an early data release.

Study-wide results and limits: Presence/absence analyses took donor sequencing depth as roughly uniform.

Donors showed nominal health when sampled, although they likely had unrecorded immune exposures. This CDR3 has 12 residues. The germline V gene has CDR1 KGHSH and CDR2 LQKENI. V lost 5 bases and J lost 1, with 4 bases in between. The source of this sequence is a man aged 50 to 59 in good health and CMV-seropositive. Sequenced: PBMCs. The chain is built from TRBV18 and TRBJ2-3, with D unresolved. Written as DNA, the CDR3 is TGTGCCAGCTCAGGAGGCACAGATACGCAGTATTTT. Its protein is CASSGGTDTQYF.